The 19 T cell receptor beta chains reported below all come from one sample, sequenced in a study of T cells in Graves' hyperthyroidism and ophthalmopathy. RNA transcripts served as the template for amplifying TCR beta CDR3 regions. Carried out on the TCR CDR3, a first-round RT-PCR used the HTBI primer set. TCRdb redid the calling of the multiplex PCR reads with MiXCR, one entry per CDR3 protein. The data show a few hundred thousand distinct CDR3 sequences, about a sixth seen once. Sequenced input: blood. These receptors originate from a woman aged 45-65 years with Graves' hyperthyroidism.

This clonotype was observed at least ten times. This chain uses TRBV6-1 with TRBJ2-7; perhaps D is TRBD1 or TRBD2 (5 bases each). Per the germline V gene, CDR1 is MNHNS and CDR2 is SASEGT. The CDR3 runs 12 residues. The ends were cut back, 8 bases at V and 3 bases at J, with 11 bases in the middle. In DNA, the CDR3 is TGTGCCAGCCGGGACGGGATCTACGAGCAGTACTTC. Translated, it gives CASRDGIYEQYF.

CDR3 DNA: TGCGCCAGCAGCCATAGGCAGTACAATGAGCAGTTCTTC. Translated, it gives CASSHRQYNEQFF. The chain is built from TRBV4-1 and TRBJ2-1; D is unresolved. Germline CDR1 is MGHRA and CDR2 is YSYEKL. Trimming took 3 bases from V and 4 from J, leaving 7 bases between them. The CDR3 contains 13 residues.

The chain has TRBV18 and TRBJ1-1; D gene uncertain. Germline V gene sequence: CDR1 KGHSH, CDR2 LQKENI. This CDR3 contains 13 residues. V lost 6 bases and J lost 1, with 9 bases in between. The CDR3 DNA is TGTGCCAGCTCCCCGTTCGGGAACACTGAAGCTTTCTTT. Protein sequence: CASSPFGNTEAFF. The whole variable domain, filled in from reference TRBV18 and TRBJ1-1, reads NAGVMQNPRHLVRRRGQEARLRCSPMKGHSHVYWYRQLPEEGLKFMVYLQKENIIDESGMPKERFSAEFPKEGPSILRIQQVVRGDSAAYFCASSPFGNTEAFFGQGTRLTVV.

V gene TRBV2 combines with J gene TRBJ1-6; no reliable D call. V was cut by 1 base and J by 7 bases, with 11 bases left in between. Germline CDR1 and CDR2: SNHLY and FYNNEI. The CDR3 extends over 15 amino acids. The CDR3 loop reads CASSEGRSENSPLHF. The CDR3 DNA follows: TGTGCCAGCAGTGAAGGGAGGTCAGAGAATTCACCCCTCCACTTT.

J is TRBJ2-2 and V is TRBV5-1; 12 nucleotides line up with TRBD2. CDR1 and CDR2 (germline): SGHRS, YFSETQ. The junction had 17 bases not matched to a gene; V was cut back by 5 bases and J by 6 bases. CDR3 length equals 19 residues. CDR3 sequence: CASSSRRSSGRAMAGELFF. CDR3 in DNA: TGCGCCAGCAGTTCCCGACGTTCTAGCGGGAGGGCCATGGCCGGGGAGCTGTTTTTT.

This clonotype was picked up many times. The V call is TRBV12-3 or TRBV12-4, the J call TRBJ1-5; 7 bases are a match to TRBD1. V lost 0 bases, J lost 7 bases, and 12 bases stayed unmatched. The CDR3 consists of 17 residues. Here the CDR3 DNA reads TGTGCCAGCAGTTTAGCTTCGGGACAGTTGGGTTGGCAGCCCCAGCATTTT. Its translation is CASSLASGQLGWQPQHF.

The chain links TRBV19 to TRBJ1-3, with D hard to call. The CDR3 is 15 residues long. Trimming removed 5 bases from V and 0 bases from J, with 11 bases in between. CDR1 is LNHDA and CDR2 is SQIVND in the germline V gene (reference sequence). The CDR3 region is CASSPPGNSGNTIYF. CDR3 sequence (DNA): TGTGCCAGTAGTCCCCCGGGAAACTCTGGAAACACCATATATTTT.

The rearrangement joins TRBV27 to TRBJ2-1, with D perhaps matching TRBD1 (7 bases). Germline values: CDR1 MNHEY, CDR2 SMNVEV (reference sequence). This CDR3 is 18 amino acids long. V shed 3 bases and J shed 7 bases, with 25 bases lying between them. The CDR3 reads CASSFQARDIRRGNEQFF. The CDR3 region has the DNA TGTGCCAGCAGTTTCCAAGCGCGGGACATCCGCAGGGGGAATGAGCAGTTCTTC.

The chain has TRBV11-3 and TRBJ2-1; 7 bases line up with TRBD2. With V trimmed by 5 bases and J by 9 bases, 13 bases remained unmatched. The CDR3 totals 15 residues. Germline CDR1 reads SGHNT; CDR2 reads YENEEA. The CDR3 spells CASSPNLLALGEQFF. In DNA form, the CDR3 reads TGTGCCAGCAGCCCCAACCTACTAGCGTTGGGTGAGCAGTTCTTC. The full variable domain, its missing parts supplied by reference TRBV11-3 and TRBJ2-1, is EAGVVQSPRYKIIEKKQPVAFWCNPISGHNTLYWYLQNLGQGPELLIRYENEEAVDDSQLPKDRFSAERLKGVDSTLKIQPAELGDSAVYLCASSPNLLALGEQFFGPGTRLTVL.

V usage is TRBV20-1 and J usage is TRBJ1-4; D gene unclear. The CDR3 length is 13 residues. Per germline, CDR1 DFQATT and CDR2 SNEGSKA (reference sequence). Trimming stripped 6 bases from V and 4 bases from J, with 12 bases between. This CDR3 is CSAFGRINEKLFF. The DNA for the CDR3 is TGCAGTGCCTTTGGACGGATTAATGAAAAACTGTTTTTT.

The CDR3 reads CASRSILKSYEQYF. For the CDR3, the DNA is TGTGCCAGCAGATCAATTCTAAAGTCCTACGAGCAGTACTTC. The rearrangement uses TRBV6-4 and TRBJ2-7, with D uncertain. The germline V gene has CDR1 MRHNA and CDR2 SNTAGT. Trimming removed 6 bases from V and 1 base from J, with 13 bases in between. This CDR3 is built from 14 residues.

The rearrangement joins TRBV2 to TRBJ1-1; D not certain. The CDR3 is 11 residues long. Germline-derived CDR1 and CDR2 are SNHLY and FYNNEI. Trimming shortened V by 7 bases and J by 10 bases, and 13 bases separated the two germline ends. The CDR3 DNA follows: TGTGCCAGCAAGGAGGATTGGTTAGCTTTCTTT. It codes for CASKEDWLAFF.

The V call is TRBV29-1, the J call TRBJ2-2; D gene unclear. Germline V gene sequence: CDR1 SQVTM, CDR2 ANQGSEA. Trimming left V 1 base short and J 6 bases short, with 9 bases between. This CDR3 has 13 amino acids. The chain's CDR3 is CSVEGLPPGELFF. The CDR3 DNA reads TGCAGCGTTGAAGGTCTCCCTCCCGGGGAGCTGTTTTTT.

In its sample, this clonotype was seen many times. The gene calls are TRBV3-1 and TRBJ1-5, with D hard to call. The length of the CDR3 is 14 residues. Trimming took off 4 bases at V and 9 bases at J, with 16 bases between the two ends. Per the germline V gene, CDR1 is LGHDT and CDR2 is YNNKEL (reference sequence). The CDR3 loop is CASSPTRSGGPQHF. CDR3 nucleotides: TGTGCCAGCAGCCCGACCCGAAGTGGCGGGCCCCAGCATTTT.

This chain connects TRBV5-1 to TRBJ2-3, with D possibly TRBD1 on 6 matching bases. V lost 0 bases and J lost 4, with 9 bases in between. CDR1 SGHRS and CDR2 YFSETQ come from the germline V gene. CDR3 length equals 14 residues. The CDR3 sequence is CASSLGGQSDTQYF. In nucleotides, the CDR3 is TGCGCCAGCAGCTTGGGAGGACAGTCAGATACGCAGTATTTT.

This clonotype was seen repeatedly, ten times or more. This chain connects TRBV20-1 to TRBJ1-3, with a tentative D call TRBD1 (5 bases). V was trimmed by 3 bases and J by 2 bases, leaving 14 bases between them. CDR3 length: 15 amino acids. CDR1 is DFQATT, CDR2 SNEGSKA, per germline (reference sequence). CDR3 sequence (DNA): TGCAGTGCTAGCCGTGACAGCAGGCCTGGAAACACCATATATTTT. It codes for CSASRDSRPGNTIYF.

In its sample, this clonotype was seen many times. This chain uses TRBV11-2 with TRBJ2-3, with D uncertain. Germline V gene sequence: CDR1 SGHAT, CDR2 FQNNGV. Deletions cut 0 bases from V and 0 bases from J, with 10 bases between. The CDR3 spans 16 residues. CDR3 DNA sequence: TGTGCCAGCAGCTTAGATAACCCCACTAGCACAGATACGCAGTATTTT. Amino acid sequence: CASSLDNPTSTDTQYF.

The J gene is TRBJ2-5, the V gene TRBV28; D perhaps matches TRBD2 (5 bases). The V and J ends lost 6 bases and 2 bases respectively, with 16 bases between them. The germline V gene has CDR1 MDHEN and CDR2 SYDVKM. The CDR3 sequence is 15 residues long. CDR3 sequence: CASSDPADYQETQYF. The CDR3 DNA follows: TGTGCCAGCAGCGACCCCGCTGACTATCAAGAGACCCAGTACTTC.

This clonotype appeared a few times. The V gene is TRBV27, the J gene TRBJ1-2; D remains unclear. Deletions cut 5 bases from V and 3 bases from J, with 13 bases between. The germline V gene encodes CDR1 MNHEY and CDR2 SMNVEV (reference sequence). The CDR3 has 14 residues. CDR3 bases: TGTGCCAGCAGTACCGCTGTCGGCCACTATGGCTACACCTTC. Encoded protein: CASSTAVGHYGYTF.